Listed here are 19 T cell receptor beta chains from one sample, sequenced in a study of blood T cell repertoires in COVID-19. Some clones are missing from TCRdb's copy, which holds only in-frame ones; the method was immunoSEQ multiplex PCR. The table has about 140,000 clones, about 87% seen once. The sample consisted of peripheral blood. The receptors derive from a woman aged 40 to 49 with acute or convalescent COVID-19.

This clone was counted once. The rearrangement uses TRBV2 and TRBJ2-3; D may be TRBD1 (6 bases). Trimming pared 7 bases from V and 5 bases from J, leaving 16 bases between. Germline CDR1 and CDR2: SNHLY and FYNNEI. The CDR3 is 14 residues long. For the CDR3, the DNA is TGTGCCAGCAAAGCAACAGGGTTAGGAGATACGCAGTATTTT. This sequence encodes CASKATGLGDTQYF.

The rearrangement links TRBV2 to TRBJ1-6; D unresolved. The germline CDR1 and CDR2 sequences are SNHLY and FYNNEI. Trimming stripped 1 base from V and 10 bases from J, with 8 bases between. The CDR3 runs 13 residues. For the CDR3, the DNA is TGTGCCAGCAGTGAAGGGGGAGGGTCACCCCTCCACTTT. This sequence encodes CASSEGGGSPLHF.

The CDR3 region is CASSPFGQGGEQYF. DNA for the CDR3: TGTGCCAGCTCACCCTTCGGACAGGGCGGCGAGCAGTACTTC. V is TRBV18 and J is TRBJ2-7, with TRBD1 identical over 8 bases. The CDR3 runs 14 residues. With V trimmed by 3 bases and J by 6 bases, 7 bases remained unmatched. Germline CDR1 reads KGHSH; CDR2 reads LQKENI.

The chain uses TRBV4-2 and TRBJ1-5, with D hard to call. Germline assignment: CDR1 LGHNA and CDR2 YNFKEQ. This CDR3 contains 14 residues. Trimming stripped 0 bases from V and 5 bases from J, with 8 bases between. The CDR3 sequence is CASSQDRRDQPQHF. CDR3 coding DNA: TGTGCCAGCAGCCAAGATCGGAGGGATCAGCCCCAGCATTTT.

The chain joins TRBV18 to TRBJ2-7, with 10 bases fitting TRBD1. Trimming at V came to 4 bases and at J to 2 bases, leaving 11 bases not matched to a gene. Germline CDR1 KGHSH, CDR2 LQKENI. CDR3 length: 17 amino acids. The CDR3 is CASSLPAGTGAPYEQYF. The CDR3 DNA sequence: TGTGCCAGCTCACTCCCGGCCGGGACAGGGGCCCCCTACGAGCAGTACTTC.

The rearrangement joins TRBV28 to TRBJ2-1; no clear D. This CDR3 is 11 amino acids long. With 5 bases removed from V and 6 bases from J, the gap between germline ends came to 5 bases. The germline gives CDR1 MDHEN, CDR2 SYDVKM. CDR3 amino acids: CASSPSNEQFF. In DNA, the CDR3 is TGTGCCAGCAGTCCCTCCAATGAGCAGTTCTTC.

CDR3 residues: CASSPLGQRDEKLFF. CDR3 nucleotides: TGTGCCAGCAGCCCCCTCGGCCAGCGGGATGAAAAACTGTTTTTT. V gene TRBV3-1 (or the pseudogene TRBV3-2) combines with J gene TRBJ1-4, with D unclear. The length of the CDR3 is 15 residues. Germline assignment: CDR1 LGHDT and CDR2 YNNKEL (reference sequence). V lost 4 bases and J 6 bases, leaving 15 bases between the germline ends.

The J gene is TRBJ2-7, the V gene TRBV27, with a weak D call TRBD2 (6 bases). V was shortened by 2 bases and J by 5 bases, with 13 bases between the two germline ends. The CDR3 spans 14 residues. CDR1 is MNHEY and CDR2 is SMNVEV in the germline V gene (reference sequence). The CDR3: CASSLRYGGDEQYF. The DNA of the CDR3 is TGTGCCAGCAGTTTAAGATATGGAGGGGACGAGCAGTACTTC.

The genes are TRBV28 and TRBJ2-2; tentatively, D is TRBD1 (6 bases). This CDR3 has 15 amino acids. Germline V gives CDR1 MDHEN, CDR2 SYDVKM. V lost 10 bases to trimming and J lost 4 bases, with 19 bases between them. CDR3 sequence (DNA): TGTGCCACAGGGGAGACAGGTGGTGGCACCGGGGAGCTGTTTTTT. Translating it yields CATGETGGGTGELFF.

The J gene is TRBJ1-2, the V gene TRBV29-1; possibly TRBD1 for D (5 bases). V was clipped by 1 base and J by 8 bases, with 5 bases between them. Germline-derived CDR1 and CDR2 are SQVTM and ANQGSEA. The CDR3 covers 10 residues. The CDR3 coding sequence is TGCAGCGTTGAAGGGGGCGGCTACACCTTC. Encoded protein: CSVEGGGYTF.

The CDR3 sequence: CASNWQGSAYTF. Written as DNA, the CDR3 is TGTGCCAGCAATTGGCAGGGGAGTGCCTACACCTTC. The chain joins TRBV11-3 to TRBJ1-2, with D possibly matching TRBD1 (6 bases). Germline V CDR1 and CDR2: SGHNT, YENEEA. The CDR3 runs to 12 residues. V was trimmed by 7 bases and J by 10 bases, leaving 16 bases between them.

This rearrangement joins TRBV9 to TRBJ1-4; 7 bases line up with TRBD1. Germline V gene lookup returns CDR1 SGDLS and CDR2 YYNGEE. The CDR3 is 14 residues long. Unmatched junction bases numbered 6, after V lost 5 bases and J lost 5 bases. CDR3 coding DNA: TGTGCCAGCAGGGGAGAGGGGGCGAATGAAAAACTGTTTTTT. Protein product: CASRGEGANEKLFF.

The CDR3 coding sequence is TGTGCCAGCAGTTACGGGAGGAGCTCCTACGAGCAGTACTTC. Translated: CASSYGRSSYEQYF. This chain connects TRBV27 to TRBJ2-7; TRBD2 aligns across 7 bases. The CDR3 is 14 amino acids. Trimming removed 4 bases from V and 0 bases from J; junction bases left unmatched: 3. Germline V gene data show CDR1 as MNHEY and CDR2 as SMNVEV (reference sequence).

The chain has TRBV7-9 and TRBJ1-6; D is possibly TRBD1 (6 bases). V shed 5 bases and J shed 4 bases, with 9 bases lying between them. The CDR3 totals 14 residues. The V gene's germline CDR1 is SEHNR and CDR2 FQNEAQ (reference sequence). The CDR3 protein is CASSGGQYNSPLHF. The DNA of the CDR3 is TGTGCCAGCAGCGGGGGACAATATAATTCACCCCTCCACTTT. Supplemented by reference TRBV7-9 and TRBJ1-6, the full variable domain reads DTGVSQNPRHKITKRGQNVTFRCDPISEHNRLYWYRQTLGQGPEFLTYFQNEAQLEKSRLLSDRFSAERPKGSFSTLEIQRTEQGDSAMYLCASSGGQYNSPLHFGNGTRLTVT.

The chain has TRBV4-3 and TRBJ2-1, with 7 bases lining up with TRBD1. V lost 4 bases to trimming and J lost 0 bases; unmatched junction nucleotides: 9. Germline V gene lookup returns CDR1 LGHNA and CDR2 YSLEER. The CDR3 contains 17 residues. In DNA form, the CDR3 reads TGCGCCAGCAGCCGGGGGACAGCTATCAACTCCTACAATGAGCAGTTCTTC. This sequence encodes CASSRGTAINSYNEQFF.

CDR3 sequence reads: CASSRPGQGGSPLHF. CDR3 sequence (DNA): TGTGCCAGCAGCCGCCCGGGACAGGGAGGATCACCCCTCCACTTT. This chain joins TRBV6-2 or TRBV6-3 and TRBJ1-6, with 9 bases lining up with TRBD1. The V gene's germline CDR1 is MNHEY and CDR2 SVGEGT. This CDR3 is built from 15 residues. J was trimmed by 10 bases and V by 6 bases; bases with no gene match: 10.

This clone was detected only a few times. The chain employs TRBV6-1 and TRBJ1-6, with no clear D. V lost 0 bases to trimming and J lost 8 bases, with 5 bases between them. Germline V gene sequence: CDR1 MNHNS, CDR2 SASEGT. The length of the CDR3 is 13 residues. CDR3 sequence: CASSEAAHSPLHF. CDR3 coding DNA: TGTGCCAGCAGTGAAGCGGCTCATTCACCCCTCCACTTT.

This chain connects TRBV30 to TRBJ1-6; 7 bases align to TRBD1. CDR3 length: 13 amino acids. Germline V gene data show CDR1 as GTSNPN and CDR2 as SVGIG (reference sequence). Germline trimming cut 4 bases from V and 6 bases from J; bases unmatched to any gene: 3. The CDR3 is CAWTRQGNSPLHF. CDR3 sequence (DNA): TGTGCCTGGACCCGACAGGGTAATTCACCCCTCCACTTT. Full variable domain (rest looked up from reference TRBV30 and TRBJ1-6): SQTIHQWPATLVQPVGSPLSLECTVEGTSNPNLYWYRQAAGRGLQLLFYSVGIGQISSEVPQNLSASRPQDRQFILSSKKLLLSDSGFYLCAWTRQGNSPLHFGNGTRLTVT.

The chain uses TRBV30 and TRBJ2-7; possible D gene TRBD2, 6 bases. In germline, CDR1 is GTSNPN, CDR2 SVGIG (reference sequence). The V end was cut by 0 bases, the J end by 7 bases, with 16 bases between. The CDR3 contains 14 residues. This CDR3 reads CAWSVGGGAGEQYF. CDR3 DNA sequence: TGTGCCTGGAGTGTAGGTGGAGGGGCAGGTGAGCAGTACTTC.